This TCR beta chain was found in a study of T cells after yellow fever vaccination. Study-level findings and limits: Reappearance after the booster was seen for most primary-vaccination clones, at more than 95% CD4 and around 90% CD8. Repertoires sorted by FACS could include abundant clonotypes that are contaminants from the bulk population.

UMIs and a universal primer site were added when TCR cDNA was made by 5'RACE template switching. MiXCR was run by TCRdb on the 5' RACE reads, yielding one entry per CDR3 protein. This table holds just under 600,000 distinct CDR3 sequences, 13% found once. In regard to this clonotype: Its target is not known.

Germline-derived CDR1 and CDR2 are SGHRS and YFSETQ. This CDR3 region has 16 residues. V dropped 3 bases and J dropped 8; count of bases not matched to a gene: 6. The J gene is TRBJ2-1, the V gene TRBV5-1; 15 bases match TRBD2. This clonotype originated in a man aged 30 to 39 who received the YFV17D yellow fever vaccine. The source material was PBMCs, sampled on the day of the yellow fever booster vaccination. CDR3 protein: CASSSGTSGRWDEQFF. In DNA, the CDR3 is TGCGCCAGCAGCTCCGGGACTAGCGGGAGGTGGGATGAGCAGTTCTTC.